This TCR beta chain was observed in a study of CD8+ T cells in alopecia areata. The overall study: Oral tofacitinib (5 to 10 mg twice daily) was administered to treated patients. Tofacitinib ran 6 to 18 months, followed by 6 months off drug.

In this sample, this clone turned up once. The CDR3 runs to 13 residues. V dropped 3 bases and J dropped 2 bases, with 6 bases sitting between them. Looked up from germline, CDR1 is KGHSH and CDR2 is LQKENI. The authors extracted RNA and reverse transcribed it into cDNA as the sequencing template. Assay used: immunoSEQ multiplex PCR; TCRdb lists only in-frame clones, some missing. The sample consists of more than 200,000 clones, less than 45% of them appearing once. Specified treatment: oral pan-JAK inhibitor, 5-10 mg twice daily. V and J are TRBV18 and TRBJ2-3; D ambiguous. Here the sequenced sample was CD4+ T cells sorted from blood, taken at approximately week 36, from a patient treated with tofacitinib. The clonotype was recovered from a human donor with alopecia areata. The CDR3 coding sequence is TGTGCCAGCTCACCTCGCGCCACAGATACGCAGTATTTT. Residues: CASSPRATDTQYF. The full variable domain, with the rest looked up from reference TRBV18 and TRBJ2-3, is NAGVMQNPRHLVRRRGQEARLRCSPMKGHSHVYWYRQLPEEGLKFMVYLQKENIIDESGMPKERFSAEFPKEGPSILRIQQVVRGDSAAYFCASSPRATDTQYFGPGTRLTVL.